The 25 T cell receptor beta chains listed next were all sequenced from one sample in a study of read filtering for tumor transcriptome and immune sequencing (dated by TCRdb to about 2020). The sequencing machine was an Illumina HiSeq 4000. TCR libraries were built from approximately 0.4 ug RNA with the Immunoverse kit, using molecular barcoded adaptors covering alpha/delta and beta/gamma chains. In TCRdb, the public reads were trimmed at Q25 with fastp and aligned with MiXCR, with productive beta chains retained. Merged by CDR3 protein, the rows form single entries marked with the most common genes and DNA. A total of 46,000 or so distinct CDR3 sequences appear in this sample, roughly 19% of them only once. 15% of the sample is in the top ten clones. Sequencing was done on a sample of a population of CD138-negative cells sorted from bone marrow. What this sample's cell subset or site label stands for: bone marrow mononuclear cells depleted of CD138+ plasma/myeloma cells by negative magnetic selection. These receptors all stem from a donor aged 40 or over with multiple myeloma.

On this clonotype: A far larger clone is just one base off, so this is likely a read error. This chain joins TRBV7-7 and TRBJ2-1; 9 bases are a match to TRBD2. V dropped 5 bases and J dropped 9; count of bases not matched to a gene: 14. This CDR3 is built from 16 residues. Germline lookup yields CDR1 SSHAT and CDR2 FNYEAQ (reference sequence). The CDR3 is CASSPNYTSGRSEQFF. The CDR3 nucleotides are TGTGCCAGCAGCCCCAACTACACTAGCGGGCGCAGTGAGCAGTTCTTC.

This clonotype occurred many times. This sequence joins TRBV18 and TRBJ2-7; a possible D gene is TRBD2 (5 bases). Germline loops: CDR1 KGHSH, CDR2 LQKENI. The CDR3 contains 15 residues. Between the trimmed V and J ends, which lost 2 bases and 2 bases, there was a span of 13 bases. CDR3 amino acids: CASSPNPLATYEQYF. The CDR3 nucleotides are TGTGCCAGCTCACCAAATCCCCTAGCTACCTACGAGCAGTACTTC.

This clonotype was counted many times. The chain employs TRBV20-1 and TRBJ2-1, with 9 positions matching TRBD2. V shed 3 bases, J shed 0 bases, and the junction held 9 bases outside the gene matches. The CDR3 extends over 17 amino acids. Germline V gene lookup returns CDR1 DFQATT and CDR2 SNEGSKA (reference sequence). CDR3 sequence reads: CSARGLAVGGSYNEQFF. CDR3 nucleotide sequence: TGCAGTGCTAGGGGACTAGCTGTGGGGGGCTCCTACAATGAGCAGTTCTTC.

Of note for this clonotype: A much larger clone is a single base away; this may be a read error. The gene calls are TRBV5-6 and TRBJ2-1, with 10 bases aligning to TRBD1. The CDR3 sequence is 16 residues long. Per germline, CDR1 SGHDT and CDR2 YYEEEE. CDR3 amino acids: CASSGTTGGSYNEQLF. The DNA for the CDR3 is TGTGCCAGCAGCGGGACGACAGGGGGCTCCTACAATGAGCAGCTCTTC.

This sequence joins TRBV6-6 and TRBJ2-2; D perhaps matches TRBD2 (5 bases). Germline V gene data show CDR1 as MNHNY and CDR2 as SVGAGI (reference sequence). The V end lost 6 bases, the J end lost 3 bases, and 8 bases lay between the germline ends. CDR3 length: 13 residues. The CDR3 here is CASRVRDTGELFF. The CDR3 DNA reads as TGTGCCAGCAGAGTGCGGGACACCGGGGAGCTGTTTTTT.

This clonotype was seen at least ten times. The CDR3 region is CASAQRRNEKLFF. CDR3 in DNA: TGTGCCAGTGCCCAGCGAAGGAATGAAAAACTGTTTTTT. The chain combines TRBV19 with TRBJ1-4; D uncertain. The germline gives CDR1 LNHDA, CDR2 SQIVND (reference sequence). The CDR3 is 13 residues long. V was cut by 8 bases and J by 5 bases, with 12 bases left in between.

A few counts support this clonotype. The chain employs TRBV2 and TRBJ2-2; 8 bases fit TRBD1. CDR3 length: 15 residues. Germline assignment: CDR1 SNHLY and CDR2 FYNNEI. The V gene end was trimmed by 7 bases and the J gene end by 1 base; junction bases not matched to a gene: 5. The CDR3 protein is CASTKDRVNTGELFF. The CDR3 DNA follows: TGTGCCAGCACAAAGGACAGGGTGAACACCGGGGAGCTGTTTTTT.

This clonotype was detected a few times. The V gene is TRBV11-1, the J gene TRBJ2-1; tentatively, D is TRBD1 (5 bases). Trimming left V 1 base short and J 8 bases short, with 15 bases between. The CDR3 is 15 amino acids. The germline V gene has CDR1 SGHAT and CDR2 FQDESV (reference sequence). The CDR3 nucleotides read TGTGCCAGCAGCTTAGTGGGCCAGGGCGTTGATGAGCAGTTCTTC. It translates to CASSLVGQGVDEQFF.

This clonotype was observed many times. V and J are TRBV7-8 and TRBJ2-3; 10 bases align to TRBD2. The V gene's germline CDR1 is SGHVS and CDR2 FQNEAQ. The J segment lost 6 bases and the V segment lost 8 bases, leaving 8 bases of the junction unmatched. The CDR3 runs to 14 residues. The DNA of the CDR3 is TGTGCCAGCCTTCCGGGACTAGCGAGTGATACGCAGTATTTT. Translation gives CASLPGLASDTQYF. The full variable domain, its missing parts supplied by reference TRBV7-8 and TRBJ2-3, is GAGVSQSPRYKVAKRGQDVALRCDPISGHVSLFWYQQALGQGPEFLTYFQNEAQLDKSGLPSDRFFAERPEGSVSTLKIQRTQQEDSAVYLCASLPGLASDTQYFGPGTRLTVL.

This clonotype was seen repeatedly, ten times or more. The chain joins TRBV24-1 to TRBJ2-1, with 8 bases that match TRBD1. The germline CDR1 and CDR2 sequences are KGHDR and SFDVKD. The CDR3 contains 15 residues. Trimming removed 3 bases from V and 12 bases from J; junction bases left unmatched: 12. This CDR3 reads CATSDRQGPNEGQFF. In DNA, the CDR3 is TGTGCCACCAGTGATAGACAGGGGCCTAATGAGGGGCAGTTCTTC.

Many counts were recorded for this clonotype. The chain uses TRBV20-1 and TRBJ2-6, with D unresolved. Germline CDR1 DFQATT, CDR2 SNEGSKA (reference sequence). There are 16 residues in the CDR3. V was clipped by 0 bases and J by 2 bases, with 11 bases between them. The CDR3 DNA sequence: TGCAGTGCTAGAGATCTGGCAGATGCTGGGGCCAACGTCCTGACTTTC. This codes for CSARDLADAGANVLTF.

This clonotype was seen repeatedly, ten times or more. The chain recombines TRBV7-2 with TRBJ2-7; D may be TRBD1 (6 bases). In germline, CDR1 is SGHTA, CDR2 FQGNSA. V lost 3 bases, J lost 0 bases, and 9 bases lay in between. The CDR3 has 14 amino acids. The DNA for the CDR3 is TGTGCCAGCAGCTTGGCAGGGGACTCCTACGAGCAGTACTTC. Its protein is CASSLAGDSYEQYF.

The rearrangement links TRBV7-2 to TRBJ2-1; 7 bases are a match to TRBD2. Germline-derived CDR1 and CDR2 are SGHTA and FQGNSA. J gave up 8 bases and V 3 bases, and 10 bases lay outside the gene matches. The CDR3 has 15 amino acids. The CDR3 region has the DNA TGTGCCAGCAGCTTGCGAGTAGGGAGGGTATATGAGCAGTTCTTC. The encoded protein is CASSLRVGRVYEQFF.

This clonotype came up many times. The chain has TRBV5-1 and TRBJ2-3; 15 nucleotides agree with TRBD2. This CDR3 contains 18 residues. Germline CDR1 SGHRS, CDR2 YFSETQ. Losses at the gene ends were 4 bases for V and 2 bases for J; bases not matched to a gene: 8. CDR3 protein: CASSTGLAGGYNTDTQYF. The CDR3 DNA reads as TGCGCCAGCAGCACCGGACTAGCGGGAGGGTACAACACAGATACGCAGTATTTT.

Ten or more counts support this clonotype. J is TRBJ1-2 and V is TRBV2; 10 bases agree with TRBD1. Germline trimming cut 6 bases from V and 6 bases from J; bases unmatched to any gene: 4. Germline CDR1 SNHLY, CDR2 FYNNEI. This CDR3 region has 13 residues. In DNA, the CDR3 is TGTGCCAGCAGGGCAGGACAGGGGGATGGCTACACCTTC. It translates to CASRAGQGDGYTF.

As to this clonotype: It is likely a read error, because the conserved phenylalanine at the end of the CDR3 is missing. CDR3 protein: CASSVESGFYNEQFL. The CDR3 region has the DNA TGCGCCAGCAGCGTAGAAAGCGGGTTCTACAATGAGCAGTTCCTC. V and J are TRBV9 and TRBJ2-1; D perhaps matches TRBD2 (6 bases). The V gene's germline CDR1 is SGDLS and CDR2 YYNGEE. CDR3 size: 15 residues.

The sample holds many counts of this clonotype. One junction end does not reproduce the germline sequence, and a read error may be involved. The rearrangement joins TRBV20-1 to TRBJ1-4; D remains unclear. The CDR3 sequence is 14 residues long. The V gene's germline CDR1 is DFQATT and CDR2 SNEGSKA (reference sequence). The CDR3 nucleotides read TGCAGTGCTAGATCCCGGTCAACCAATGAAAAACTGTTTTTT. It specifies CSARSRSTNEKLFF.

DNA of the CDR3: TGTGCCAGCAGCGACCCCGGGACAGGGAATGGAAACACCATATATTTT. It yields the protein CASSDPGTGNGNTIYF. This chain connects TRBV6-6 to TRBJ1-3; 9 positions match TRBD1. Germline-derived CDR1 and CDR2 are MNHNY and SVGAGI (reference sequence). The V segment lost 6 bases and the J segment 3 bases; nucleotides outside the gene matches: 9. The CDR3 sequence is 16 residues long.

By frequency in the sample, this clonotype is medium-sized. The V and J genes are TRBV6-2 or TRBV6-3 and TRBJ2-1; TRBD1 matches 10 bases. Per the germline V gene, CDR1 is MNHEY and CDR2 is SVGEGT. With 7 bases clipped from V and 4 bases from J, the junction kept 4 bases outside the gene matches. The CDR3 covers 14 residues. This CDR3 is CASNEGQGYNEQFF. The CDR3 DNA reads TGTGCCAGCAATGAGGGACAGGGGTACAATGAGCAGTTCTTC.

This clonotype was seen at least ten times. The DNA of the CDR3 is TGTGCCAGCACCCCCTCTAGGTTTCAGGAGCAGTACTTC. Protein product: CASTPSRFQEQYF. J is TRBJ2-7 and V is TRBV6-1; D is undetermined. Per germline, CDR1 MNHNS and CDR2 SASEGT. Trimming left V 7 bases short and J 7 bases short, with 17 bases between. This CDR3 region has 13 residues.

As regards this clonotype: This may come from a read error, since a much larger clone is one base off. This chain links TRBV28 with TRBJ1-2; D gene unclear. The germline CDR1 and CDR2 sequences are MDHEN and SYDVKM. The CDR3 runs to 12 residues. The CDR3 DNA reads as TGTGCCAGCAGTTCGCCTAGCTATGGCTGCACCTTC. Translated, it gives CASSSPSYGCTF.

About this clonotype itself: Given the absence of the conserved phenylalanine or tryptophan at the CDR3 end, a read error is likely. The chain has TRBV7-9 and TRBJ2-7, with TRBD2 matching over 7 bases. V lost 8 bases, J lost 2 bases, and 9 bases stayed unmatched. In germline, CDR1 is SEHNR, CDR2 FQNEAQ (reference sequence). The CDR3 has 14 residues. This CDR3 reads CASGTQRGPYEQYL. CDR3 bases: TGTGCCAGCGGCACTCAGCGGGGCCCCTACGAGCAGTACCTC.

This clonotype was picked up many times. The chain joins TRBV6-1 to TRBJ2-1; D perhaps matches TRBD1 (6 bases). V was trimmed by 8 bases and J by 0 bases, leaving 14 bases between them. Germline CDR1 reads MNHNS; CDR2 reads SASEGT. The CDR3 runs 15 residues. This CDR3 is CASRQGPVSYNEQFF. The CDR3 DNA sequence: TGTGCCAGCCGTCAGGGGCCTGTCTCCTACAATGAGCAGTTCTTC.

The sample holds many counts of this clonotype. J is TRBJ2-7 and V is TRBV4-2, with 9 bases matching TRBD1. Germline loops: CDR1 LGHNA, CDR2 YNFKEQ. The CDR3 spans 17 residues. V lost 0 bases to trimming and J lost 0 bases; unmatched junction nucleotides: 6. The CDR3 bases are TGTGCCAGCAGCCAAGACTCAGGACAGGGGCTCTCCTACGAGCAGTACTTC. This encodes CASSQDSGQGLSYEQYF.

This clonotype was observed at least ten times. This chain uses TRBV6-4 with TRBJ2-3; 7 nucleotides line up with TRBD2. J gave up 5 bases and V 0 bases, and 11 bases lay outside the gene matches. In germline, CDR1 is MRHNA, CDR2 SNTAGT. This CDR3 contains 17 residues. This chain's CDR3 is CASSDSTASGIRDTQYF. The CDR3 region has the DNA TGTGCCAGCAGTGACTCGACGGCAAGCGGGATAAGAGATACGCAGTATTTT.